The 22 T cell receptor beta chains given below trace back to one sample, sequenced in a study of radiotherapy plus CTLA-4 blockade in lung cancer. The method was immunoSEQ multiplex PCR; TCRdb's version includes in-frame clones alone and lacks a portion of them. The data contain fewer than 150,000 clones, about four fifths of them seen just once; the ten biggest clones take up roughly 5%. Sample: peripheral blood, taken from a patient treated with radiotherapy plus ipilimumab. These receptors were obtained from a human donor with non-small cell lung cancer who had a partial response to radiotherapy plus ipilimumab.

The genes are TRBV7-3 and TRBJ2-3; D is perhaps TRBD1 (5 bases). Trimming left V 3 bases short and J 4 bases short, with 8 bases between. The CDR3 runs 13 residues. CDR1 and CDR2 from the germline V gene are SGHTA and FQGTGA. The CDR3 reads CASSFDRSDTQYF. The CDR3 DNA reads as TGTGCCAGCAGCTTTGACAGATCAGATACGCAGTATTTT.

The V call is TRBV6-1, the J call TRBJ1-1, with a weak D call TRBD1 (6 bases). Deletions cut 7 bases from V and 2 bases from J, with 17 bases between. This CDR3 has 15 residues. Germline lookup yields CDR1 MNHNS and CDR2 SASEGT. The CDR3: CASTRGLQLNTEAFF. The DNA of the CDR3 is TGTGCCAGCACCAGGGGCCTACAATTAAACACTGAAGCTTTCTTT.

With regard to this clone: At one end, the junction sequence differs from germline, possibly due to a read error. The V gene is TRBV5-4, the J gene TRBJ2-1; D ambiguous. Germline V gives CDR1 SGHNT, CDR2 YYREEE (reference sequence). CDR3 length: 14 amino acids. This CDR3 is CASSLGGSYYEQFF. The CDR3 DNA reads TGTGCCAGCAGCTTGGGCGGCTCCTACTATGAGCAGTTCTTC.

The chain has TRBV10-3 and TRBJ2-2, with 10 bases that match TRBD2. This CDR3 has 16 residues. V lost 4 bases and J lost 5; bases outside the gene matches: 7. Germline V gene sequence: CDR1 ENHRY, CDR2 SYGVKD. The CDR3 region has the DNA TGTGCCATCAGTGCGGTTTTAGCGGGAGGTACCGGGGAGCTGTTTTTT. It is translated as CAISAVLAGGTGELFF.

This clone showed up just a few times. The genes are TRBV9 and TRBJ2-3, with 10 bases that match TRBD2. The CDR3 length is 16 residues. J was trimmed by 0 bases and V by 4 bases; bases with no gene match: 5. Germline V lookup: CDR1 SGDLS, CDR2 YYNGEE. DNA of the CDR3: TGTGCCAGCAGCTCGGGACTAGCGCAAAGCACAGATACGCAGTATTTT. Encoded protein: CASSSGLAQSTDTQYF.

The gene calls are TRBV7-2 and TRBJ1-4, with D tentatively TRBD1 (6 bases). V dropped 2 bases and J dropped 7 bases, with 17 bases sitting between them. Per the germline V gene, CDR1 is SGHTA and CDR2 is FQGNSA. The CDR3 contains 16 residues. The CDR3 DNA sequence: TGTGCCAGCAGCTTAATGCAGGGAGGGGGTGGTGAAAAACTGTTTTTT. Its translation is CASSLMQGGGGEKLFF.

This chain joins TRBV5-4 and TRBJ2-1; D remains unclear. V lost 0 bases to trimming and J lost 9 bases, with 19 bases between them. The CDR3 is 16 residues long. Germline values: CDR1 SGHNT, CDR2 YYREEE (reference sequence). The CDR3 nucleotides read TGTGCCAGCAGCTTGGGCCCTCCACAGTTAGTTGCTGAGCAGTTCTTC. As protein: CASSLGPPQLVAEQFF. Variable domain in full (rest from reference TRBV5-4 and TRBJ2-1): ETGVTQSPTHLIKTRGQQVTLRCSSQSGHNTVSWYQQALGQGPQFIFQYYREEENGRGNFPPRFSGLQFPNYSSELNVNALELDDSALYLCASSLGPPQLVAEQFFGPGTRLTVL.

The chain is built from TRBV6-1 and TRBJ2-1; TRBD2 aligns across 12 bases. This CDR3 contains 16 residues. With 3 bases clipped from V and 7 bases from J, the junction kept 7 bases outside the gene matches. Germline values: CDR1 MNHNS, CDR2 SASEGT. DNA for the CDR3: TGTGCCAGCAGTGATACACGGACTAGCGGGGTAAATGAGCAGTTCTTC. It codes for CASSDTRTSGVNEQFF.

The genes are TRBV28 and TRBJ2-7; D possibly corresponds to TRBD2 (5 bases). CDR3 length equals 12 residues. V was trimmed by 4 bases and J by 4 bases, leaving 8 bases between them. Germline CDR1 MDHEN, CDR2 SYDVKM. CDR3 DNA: TGTGCCAGCAGTTCGGGGTTTTACGAGCAGTACTTC. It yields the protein CASSSGFYEQYF.

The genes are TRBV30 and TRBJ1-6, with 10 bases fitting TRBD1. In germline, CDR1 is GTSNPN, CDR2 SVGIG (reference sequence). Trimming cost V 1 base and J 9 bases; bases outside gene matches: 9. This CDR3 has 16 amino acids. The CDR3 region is CAWSELEGQGFSPLHF. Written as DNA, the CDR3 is TGTGCCTGGAGTGAATTGGAGGGACAGGGGTTTTCACCCCTCCACTTT.

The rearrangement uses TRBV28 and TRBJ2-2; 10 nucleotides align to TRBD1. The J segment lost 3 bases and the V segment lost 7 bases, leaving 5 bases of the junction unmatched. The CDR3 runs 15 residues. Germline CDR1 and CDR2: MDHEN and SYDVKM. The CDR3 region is CASIRQGAYTGELFF. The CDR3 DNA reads TGTGCCAGCATTCGACAGGGGGCCTACACCGGGGAGCTGTTTTTT.

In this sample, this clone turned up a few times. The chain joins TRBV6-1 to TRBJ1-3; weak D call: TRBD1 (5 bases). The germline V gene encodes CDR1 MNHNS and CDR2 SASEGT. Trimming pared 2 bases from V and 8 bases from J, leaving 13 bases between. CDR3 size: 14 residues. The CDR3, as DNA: TGTGCCAGCAGTGAAACGTGGAGGGGAGACACCATATATTTT. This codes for CASSETWRGDTIYF.

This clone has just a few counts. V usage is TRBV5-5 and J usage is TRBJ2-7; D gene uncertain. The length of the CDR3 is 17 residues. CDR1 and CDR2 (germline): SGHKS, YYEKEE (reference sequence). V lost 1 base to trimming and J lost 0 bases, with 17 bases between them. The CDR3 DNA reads TGTGCCAGCAGCTTGCTGGTGGGCCAGTTCGTCTCCTACGAGCAGTACTTC. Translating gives CASSLLVGQFVSYEQYF.

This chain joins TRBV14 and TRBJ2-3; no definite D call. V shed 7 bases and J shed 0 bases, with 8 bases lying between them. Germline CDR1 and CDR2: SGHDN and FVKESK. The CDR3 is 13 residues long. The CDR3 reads CASNTRSTDTQYF. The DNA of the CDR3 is TGTGCCAGCAACACGAGGAGCACAGATACGCAGTATTTT.

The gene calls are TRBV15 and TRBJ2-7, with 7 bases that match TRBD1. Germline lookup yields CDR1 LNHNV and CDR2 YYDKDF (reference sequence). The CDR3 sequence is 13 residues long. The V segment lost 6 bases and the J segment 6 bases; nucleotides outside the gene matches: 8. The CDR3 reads CATSPVTGTEQYF. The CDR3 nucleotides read TGTGCCACCAGTCCGGTGACAGGGACCGAGCAGTACTTC.

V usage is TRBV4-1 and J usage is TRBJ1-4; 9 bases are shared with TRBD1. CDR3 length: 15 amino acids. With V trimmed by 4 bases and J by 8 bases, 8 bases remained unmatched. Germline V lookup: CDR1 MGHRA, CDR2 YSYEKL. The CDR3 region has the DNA TGCGCCAGCAGCCCTCACAGGGGGCTCGGGGAAAAACTGTTTTTT. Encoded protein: CASSPHRGLGEKLFF.

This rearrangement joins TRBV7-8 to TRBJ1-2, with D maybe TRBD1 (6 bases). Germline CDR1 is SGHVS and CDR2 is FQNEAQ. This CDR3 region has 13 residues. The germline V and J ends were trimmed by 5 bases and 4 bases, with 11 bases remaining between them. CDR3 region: CASSRTGPYGYTF. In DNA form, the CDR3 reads TGTGCCAGCAGCCGAACAGGGCCCTATGGCTACACCTTC.

As DNA, the CDR3 is TGTGCCAGTAGTATAGACCGGTCGCACTATGGCTACACCTTC. This sequence encodes CASSIDRSHYGYTF. This chain connects TRBV19 to TRBJ1-2, with D hard to call. Germline CDR1 is LNHDA and CDR2 is SQIVND (reference sequence). V lost 0 bases and J lost 3, with 8 bases in between. The CDR3 is 14 amino acids.

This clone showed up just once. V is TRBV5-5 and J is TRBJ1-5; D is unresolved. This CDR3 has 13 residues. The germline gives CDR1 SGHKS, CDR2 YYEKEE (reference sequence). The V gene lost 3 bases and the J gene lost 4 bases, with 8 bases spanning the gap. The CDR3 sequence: CASSWAGNQPQHF. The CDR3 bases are TGTGCCAGCAGCTGGGCCGGTAATCAGCCCCAGCATTTT. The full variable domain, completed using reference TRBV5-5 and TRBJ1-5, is DAGVTQSPTHLIKTRGQQVTLRCSPISGHKSVSWYQQVLGQGPQFIFQYYEKEERGRGNFPDRFSARQFPNYSSELNVNALLLGDSALYLCASSWAGNQPQHFGDGTRLSIL.

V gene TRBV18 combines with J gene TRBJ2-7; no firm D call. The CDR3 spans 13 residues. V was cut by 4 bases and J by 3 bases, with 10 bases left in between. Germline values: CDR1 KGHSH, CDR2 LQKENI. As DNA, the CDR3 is TGTGCCAGCTCACTCCTATCCGACTACGAGCAGTACGTC. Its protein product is CASSLLSDYEQYV.

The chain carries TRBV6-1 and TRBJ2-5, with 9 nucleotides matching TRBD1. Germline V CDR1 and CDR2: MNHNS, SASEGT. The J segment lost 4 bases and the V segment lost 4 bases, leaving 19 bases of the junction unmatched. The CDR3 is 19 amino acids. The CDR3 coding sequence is TGTGCCAGCAGTGCCAAGATCTCCGGGACAGGGCGGGTTGGAGAGACCCAGTACTTC. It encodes CASSAKISGTGRVGETQYF.

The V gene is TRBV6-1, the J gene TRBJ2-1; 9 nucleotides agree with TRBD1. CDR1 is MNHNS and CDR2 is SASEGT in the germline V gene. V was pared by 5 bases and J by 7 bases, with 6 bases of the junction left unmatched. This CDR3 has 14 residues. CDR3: CASSHGQGQNEQFF. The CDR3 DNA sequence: TGTGCCAGCAGTCACGGACAGGGGCAAAATGAGCAGTTCTTC.